The rows below give T cell receptor beta chains drawn from one sample of a study of blood T cell repertoires in COVID-19. TCRdb keeps only in-frame clones here, not all; method: immunoSEQ multiplex PCR. Among about 390,000 clones listed, around 87% were seen once. Input material: peripheral blood. Receptor source: a woman aged 55-70 years with COVID-19, enrolled during active disease. The CDR3 runs from the conserved cysteine through the conserved F or W. The order of the fields is V gene, CDR3 protein.

>TRBV12-5
CASGRREMPGTDTQYF
>TRBV6-5
CASSLGSGRGYTF
>TRBV3-1/TRBV3-2
CASSQRVGNGYTF
>TRBV5-4
CASSHGGADTGELFF
>TRBV20-1
CSASSTQGYGYTF
>TRBV5-6
CASSPGTGASYEQYF
>TRBV5-4
CASSLDRGRNEQFF
>TRBV7-2
CASSSPSNQPQHF
>TRBV2
CASSVQGWEAFF
>TRBV7-6
CASSPGGGTTDTQYF
>TRBV28
CASSHGGRNDEKLFF
>TRBV18
CASSLGQNTEAFF
>TRBV19
CASSVPGSRTGNTIYF
>TRBV6-2/TRBV6-3
CASSYGGQRNQPQHF
>TRBV19
CASSPRDRGGYGYTF
>TRBV12-3/TRBV12-4
CASSLENYGYTF
>TRBV7-2
CASSLDDWPTYEQYF
>TRBV14
CASSQEMRGRSPQGNTEAFF
>TRBV6-2/TRBV6-3
CASSARADTQYF
>TRBV10-3
CAISPEYSNQPQHF
>TRBV7-2
CASSYSRAYEQYF
>TRBV5-1
CASSFLTGSSYNEQFF
>TRBV27
CASSPRTGNPYEQYF
>TRBV27
CASSLRTSGGQGNEQFF
>TRBV5-4
CASSTPVAGNTGELFF
>TRBV28
CASSPAGTSGTETQYF
>TRBV19
CASTQRGGKKETQYF
>TRBV2
CASPGRASGVSDTQYF